The 9 T cell receptor beta chains below all came from one sample that was sequenced in a study of blood T cells in healthy people across ages (dated by TCRdb to the mid-2010s). Preparation of the library involved 5' RACE. The listed sequencing device is Illumina HiSeq 2500. A second PCR of about 6 to 12 cycles was performed with a sample-barcoded 5' primer and a J-beta primer mix. The public reads were reprocessed in TCRdb via fastp at Q25 and MiXCR, keeping in-frame beta chains. Entries are consolidated by CDR3 protein sequence, retaining the most common genes and DNA. The sample has about 1.6 million distinct CDR3 sequences on record, roughly a third of them singletons. The biggest ten clones account for 11% of the sample. The sequenced sample was blood. The receptors were sampled from a woman in her thirties in good health.

This chain links TRBV7-6 with TRBJ2-7; 13 bases line up with TRBD2. Germline values: CDR1 SGHVS, CDR2 FNYEAQ. The CDR3 runs to 15 residues. The J segment lost 7 bases and the V segment lost 5 bases, leaving 8 bases of the junction unmatched. This CDR3 is CASSTSPGLAGEQYF. DNA of the CDR3: TGTGCCAGCAGCACTAGTCCGGGACTAGCGGGGGAGCAGTACTTC.

J is TRBJ2-4 and V is TRBV7-2; D gene unclear. V was clipped by 3 bases and J by 5 bases, with 11 bases between them. The germline V gene has CDR1 SGHTA and CDR2 FQGNSA. The CDR3 covers 14 residues. The CDR3 bases are TGTGCCAGCAGCTTGCCCGCCAGACAAAACATTCAGTACTTC. Encoded protein: CASSLPARQNIQYF. The whole variable domain, remainder taken from reference TRBV7-2 and TRBJ2-4, is GAGVSQSPSNKVTEKGKDVELRCDPISGHTALYWYRQSLGQGLEFLIYFQGNSAPDKSGLPSDRFSAERTGGSVSTLTIQRTQQEDSAVYLCASSLPARQNIQYFGAGTRLSVL.

In this sample, this clonotype turned up many times. The V gene is TRBV20-1, the J gene TRBJ1-1, with D unresolved. The germline V gene encodes CDR1 DFQATT and CDR2 SNEGSKA (reference sequence). There are 12 residues in the CDR3. V was cut by 6 bases and J by 1 base, with 9 bases left in between. The CDR3 DNA is TGCAGTGCAGAACAGAAGAACACTGAAGCTTTCTTT. Protein sequence: CSAEQKNTEAFF.

Written as DNA, the CDR3 is TGCAGTGCTAGTAGACCCGGGACAGACAACTATGGCTACACCTTC. This codes for CSASRPGTDNYGYTF. The rearrangement uses TRBV20-1 and TRBJ1-2; TRBD1 aligns across 7 bases. V shed 3 bases, J shed 2 bases, and the junction held 9 bases outside the gene matches. The CDR3 contains 15 residues. Germline V gene sequence: CDR1 DFQATT, CDR2 SNEGSKA (reference sequence).

The table lists this clonotype with many counts. The J gene is TRBJ2-7, the V gene TRBV4-1, with TRBD1 matching over 7 bases. Per the germline V gene, CDR1 is MGHRA and CDR2 is YSYEKL. The CDR3 consists of 14 residues. Trimming took 3 bases from V and 3 from J; bases not matched to a gene: 5. In DNA form, the CDR3 reads TGCGCCAGCAGCCAGGGGGACAGCGACTACGAGCAGTACTTC. Translating gives CASSQGDSDYEQYF.

This clonotype has more than one count but fewer than ten. The chain joins TRBV5-1 to TRBJ2-1; 7 positions match TRBD2. CDR1 SGHRS and CDR2 YFSETQ come from the germline V gene. This CDR3 is built from 13 residues. V trimming: 4 bases; J trimming: 7 bases; junction bases outside the gene matches: 5. CDR3 residues: CASSRDYLNEQFF. CDR3 coding DNA: TGCGCCAGCAGCCGGGACTACTTGAATGAGCAGTTCTTC.

This chain joins TRBV3-1 and TRBJ1-2; 7 nucleotides line up with TRBD1. Germline V gene sequence: CDR1 LGHDT, CDR2 YNNKEL (reference sequence). This CDR3 is built from 15 residues. Trimming at V came to 3 bases and at J to 3 bases, leaving 7 bases not matched to a gene. The CDR3 region is CASSHRQGSDYGYTF. The CDR3 bases are TGTGCCAGCAGCCACCGACAGGGTTCTGACTATGGCTACACCTTC.

This clonotype was recorded a few times. J is TRBJ2-3 and V is TRBV7-9, with 8 bases fitting TRBD1. Germline V gene data show CDR1 as SEHNR and CDR2 as FQNEAQ (reference sequence). This CDR3 is 16 amino acids long. V shed 5 bases, J shed 5 bases, and the junction held 12 bases outside the gene matches. This CDR3 is CASSGRDRIFGDTQYF. CDR3 nucleotide sequence: TGTGCCAGCAGCGGCCGGGACAGGATATTCGGAGATACGCAGTATTTT.

As concerns this clonotype: The junction does not match germline at one end; this may be a read error. The chain recombines TRBV5-1 with TRBJ2-7; the D gene is possibly TRBD1 (5 bases). The CDR3 spans 16 residues. Germline values: CDR1 SGHRS, CDR2 YFSETQ. CDR3 nucleotides: TGCGCCAACAGCTTAGGACATGGTGGTTCAGTGTACGAGCAGTACTTC. Translated: CANSLGHGGSVYEQYF.